This T cell receptor (beta chain) was sequenced during a study of cytomegalovirus exposure and HLA in healthy donors. The germline V gene has CDR1 WNHNN and CDR2 SYGVQD (reference sequence). V dropped 3 bases and J dropped 6 bases, with 3 bases sitting between them. The CDR3 consists of 11 residues. For this clone: Its antigen is undetermined.

Whole-study results and caveats: An analysis was carried out later, and it reportedly showed fewer N-insertions in an Asian-associated ancestry cluster than the approximately 610-donor mean. The authors later found TCR association rates varying by HLA locus, with DRB1 most and HLA-C fewest.

PCR primers comprised 60 Vbeta and 13 Jbeta primers. Here immunoSEQ multiplex PCR was the method, and the copy in TCRdb shows in-frame clones only, minus some. The sample has around 80,000 clones, more than 60% seen once. This sequence joins TRBV10-1 and TRBJ2-4; D is uncertain. This receptor was taken from a man aged 18 to 30 in good health and CMV-seropositive. The sample consisted of PBMCs. The CDR3 is CASSDGNIQYF. In nucleotides, the CDR3 is TGCGCCAGCAGTGACGGAAACATTCAGTACTTC.